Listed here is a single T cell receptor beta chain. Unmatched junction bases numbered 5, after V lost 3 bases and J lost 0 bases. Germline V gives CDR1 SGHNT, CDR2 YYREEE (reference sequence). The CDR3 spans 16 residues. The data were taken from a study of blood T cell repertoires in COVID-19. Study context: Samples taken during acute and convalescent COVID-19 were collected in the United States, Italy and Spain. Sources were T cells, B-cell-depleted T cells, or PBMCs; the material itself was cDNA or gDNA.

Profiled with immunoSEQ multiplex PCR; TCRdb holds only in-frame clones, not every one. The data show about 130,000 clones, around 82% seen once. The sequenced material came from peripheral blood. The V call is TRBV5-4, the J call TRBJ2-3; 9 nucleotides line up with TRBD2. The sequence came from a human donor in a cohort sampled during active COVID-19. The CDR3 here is CASSSQRGASTDTQYF. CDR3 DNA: TGTGCCAGCAGCTCCCAGCGGGGGGCAAGCACAGATACGCAGTATTTT. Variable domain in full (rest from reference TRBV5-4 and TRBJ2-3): ETGVTQSPTHLIKTRGQQVTLRCSSQSGHNTVSWYQQALGQGPQFIFQYYREEENGRGNFPPRFSGLQFPNYSSELNVNALELDDSALYLCASSSQRGASTDTQYFGPGTRLTVL.